The 22 T cell receptor beta chains in this list originate from one sample, sequenced in a study of cytomegalovirus exposure and HLA in healthy donors. Some clones are missing from TCRdb's copy, which holds only in-frame ones; the method was immunoSEQ multiplex PCR. The table shows roughly 80,000 clones, with approximately 91% occurring only once. The sample consisted of PBMCs. These receptors were taken from a man aged 25 to 40 in good health and CMV-seronegative.

J is TRBJ1-4 and V is TRBV7-8; 10 bases are a match to TRBD1. Germline assignment: CDR1 SGHVS and CDR2 FQNEAQ. The length of the CDR3 is 15 residues. The ends lost 5 bases at V and 7 bases at J; junction bases unmatched: 7. Here the CDR3 reads CASSQSGTGVEKLFF. CDR3 DNA sequence: TGTGCCAGCAGCCAGTCCGGGACAGGGGTTGAAAAACTGTTTTTT.

V is TRBV15 and J is TRBJ1-4; D is unclear. Trimming shortened V by 1 base and J by 4 bases, and 13 bases separated the two germline ends. Per the germline V gene, CDR1 is LNHNV and CDR2 is YYDKDF (reference sequence). The CDR3 has 16 amino acids. The CDR3 loop is CATSRAGREFNEKLFF. CDR3 coding DNA: TGTGCCACCAGCAGAGCGGGGAGGGAGTTTAATGAAAAACTGTTTTTT.

V gene TRBV27 combines with J gene TRBJ1-2, with D possibly matching TRBD1 (5 bases). Germline CDR1 MNHEY, CDR2 SMNVEV (reference sequence). Trimming took off 0 bases at V and 3 bases at J, with 11 bases between the two ends. The CDR3 is made up of 15 amino acids. In nucleotides, the CDR3 is TGTGCCAGCAGTTTATCGCAGGGCATATACTATGGCTACACCTTC. Translation gives CASSLSQGIYYGYTF.

The chain uses TRBV7-2 and TRBJ1-4; D is possibly TRBD1 (5 bases). Between the trimmed V and J ends, which lost 4 bases and 0 bases, there was a span of 9 bases. CDR1 and CDR2 from the germline V gene are SGHTA and FQGNSA. The CDR3 has 15 amino acids. The CDR3 nucleotides read TGTGCCAGCAGCTACGACAGTGCAACTAATGAAAAACTGTTTTTT. Amino acid sequence: CASSYDSATNEKLFF.

The chain employs TRBV19 and TRBJ1-4, with 9 nucleotides matching TRBD1. The CDR3 extends over 16 amino acids. Germline V gene data show CDR1 as LNHDA and CDR2 as SQIVND (reference sequence). Germline trimming cut 6 bases from V and 8 bases from J; bases unmatched to any gene: 13. CDR3 residues: CASSLNPGTGHEKLFF. The CDR3 DNA sequence: TGTGCCAGTAGCCTTAACCCCGGGACAGGGCACGAAAAACTGTTTTTT. The full variable domain, its missing parts supplied by reference TRBV19 and TRBJ1-4, is DGGITQSPKYLFRKEGQNVTLSCEQNLNHDAMYWYRQDPGQGLRLIYYSQIVNDFQKGDIAEGYSVSREKKESFPLTVTSAQKNPTAFYLCASSLNPGTGHEKLFFGSGTQLSVL.

V usage is TRBV27 and J usage is TRBJ2-3; TRBD2 aligns across 7 bases. Unmatched junction bases numbered 15, after V lost 6 bases and J lost 6 bases. CDR3 size: 16 residues. The V gene's germline CDR1 is MNHEY and CDR2 SMNVEV (reference sequence). The CDR3, as DNA: TGTGCCAGCAGGTACACTCTAGCGGAGGCTAGGGATACGCAGTATTTT. It encodes CASRYTLAEARDTQYF.

The V and J genes are TRBV19 and TRBJ2-3, with 10 bases matching TRBD2. Trimming took 4 bases from V and 6 from J; bases not matched to a gene: 7. This CDR3 has 15 amino acids. Germline loops: CDR1 LNHDA, CDR2 SQIVND (reference sequence). The CDR3: CASSRLAGEEDTQYF. The CDR3 DNA reads as TGTGCCAGTAGTAGGCTAGCGGGAGAGGAGGATACGCAGTATTTT.

V is TRBV14 and J is TRBJ2-5; tentative D call: TRBD2 (5 bases). V gave up 4 bases and J gave up 2 bases, with 14 bases separating them. The germline CDR1 and CDR2 sequences are SGHDN and FVKESK. The CDR3 is 15 amino acids. CDR3 bases: TGTGCCAGCAGCCCCACCGGGGTGAGGCAAGAGACCCAGTACTTC. This sequence encodes CASSPTGVRQETQYF. The full variable domain, its missing parts supplied by reference TRBV14 and TRBJ2-5, is EAGVTQFPSHSVIEKGQTVTLRCDPISGHDNLYWYRRVMGKEIKFLLHFVKESKQDESGMPNNRFLAERTGGTYSTLKVQPAELEDSGVYFCASSPTGVRQETQYFGPGTRLLVL.

V gene TRBV28 combines with J gene TRBJ2-1; D is unclear. Germline CDR1 reads MDHEN; CDR2 reads SYDVKM. The CDR3 contains 13 residues. V was clipped by 6 bases and J by 10 bases, with 16 bases between them. CDR3 residues: CASSQTSGREQFF. The CDR3 DNA reads TGTGCCAGCAGCCAGACCAGTGGCAGGGAGCAGTTCTTC.

This rearrangement joins TRBV2 to TRBJ2-7; tentative D call: TRBD1 (6 bases). Germline CDR1 is SNHLY and CDR2 is FYNNEI. V lost 3 bases and J 3 bases, leaving 12 bases between the germline ends. The CDR3 runs 14 residues. The CDR3 DNA is TGTGCCAGCAGTGATGGGGGCTTGGTCTACGAGCAGTACTTC. It encodes CASSDGGLVYEQYF. The full variable domain, rest sourced from reference TRBV2 and TRBJ2-7, is EPEVTQTPSHQVTQMGQEVILRCVPISNHLYFYWYRQILGQKVEFLVSFYNNEISEKSEIFDDQFSVERPDGSNFTLKIRSTKLEDSAMYFCASSDGGLVYEQYFGPGTRLTVT.

Only one count was recorded for this clone. The chain employs TRBV27 and TRBJ2-6; D perhaps matches TRBD1 (5 bases). The germline CDR1 and CDR2 sequences are MNHEY and SMNVEV (reference sequence). The V and J ends lost 2 bases and 1 base respectively, with 6 bases between them. CDR3 length: 15 residues. CDR3 in amino acids: CASSLQGSGANVLTF. The CDR3 bases are TGTGCCAGCAGTTTACAGGGATCTGGGGCCAACGTCCTGACTTTC. Together with reference TRBV27 and TRBJ2-6, the CDR3 gives the full variable domain: EAQVTQNPRYLITVTGKKLTVTCSQNMNHEYMSWYRQDPGLGLRQIYYSMNVEVTDKGDVPEGYKVSRKEKRNFPLILESPSPNQTSLYFCASSLQGSGANVLTFGAGSRLTVL.

This CDR3 is CASRGNGVNTEAFF. The CDR3 DNA sequence: TGTGCCAGCAGGGGGAACGGGGTAAACACTGAAGCTTTCTTT. The chain has TRBV6-1 and TRBJ1-1; D unclear. The CDR3 contains 14 residues. V was pared by 6 bases and J by 2 bases, with 13 bases between. CDR1 and CDR2 from the germline V gene are MNHNS and SASEGT.

The chain joins TRBV18 to TRBJ1-1; 9 bases align to TRBD1. The CDR3 has 17 amino acids. Germline CDR1 and CDR2: KGHSH and LQKENI. V shed 1 base, J shed 0 bases, and the junction held 6 bases outside the gene matches. DNA for the CDR3: TGTGCCAGCTCACCACGAGGGACAGGGTCCTTGAACACTGAAGCTTTCTTT. Translating gives CASSPRGTGSLNTEAFF.

The V and J genes are TRBV5-1 and TRBJ2-5, with TRBD1 matching 10 bases. V dropped 0 bases and J dropped 4; count of bases not matched to a gene: 6. CDR3 size: 16 residues. Germline values: CDR1 SGHRS, CDR2 YFSETQ. In nucleotides, the CDR3 is TGCGCCAGCAGCTTGGGTGGGGGACAGGGGACAGAGACCCAGTACTTC. Translating it yields CASSLGGGQGTETQYF.

V and J are TRBV9 and TRBJ2-3, with a tentative D call TRBD1 (6 bases). Germline V gene data show CDR1 as SGDLS and CDR2 as YYNGEE. Trimming took 3 bases from V and 10 from J, leaving 12 bases between them. The CDR3 totals 12 residues. CDR3 protein: CASSADRSPQYF. For the CDR3, the DNA is TGTGCCAGCAGCGCCGACAGGAGCCCGCAGTATTTT. Full variable domain (remainder filled in from reference TRBV9 and TRBJ2-3): DSGVTQTPKHLITATGQRVTLRCSPRSGDLSVYWYQQSLDQGLQFLIQYYNGEERAKGNILERFSAQQFPDLHSELNLSSLELGDSALYFCASSADRSPQYFGPGTRLTVL.

This clone has a handful of counts. The genes are TRBV6-1 and TRBJ1-3; tentatively, D is TRBD1 (5 bases). This CDR3 has 14 amino acids. V was trimmed by 4 bases and J by 4 bases, leaving 11 bases between them. CDR1 and CDR2 (germline): MNHNS, SASEGT. CDR3 nucleotides: TGTGCCAGCAGTGGTAGGGGTTCGGGAAACACCATATATTTT. Its protein is CASSGRGSGNTIYF.

The V call is TRBV28, the J call TRBJ2-7, with 9 bases lining up with TRBD2. Germline V gene sequence: CDR1 MDHEN, CDR2 SYDVKM. This CDR3 is 15 amino acids long. Trimming at V came to 5 bases and at J to 4 bases, leaving 9 bases not matched to a gene. CDR3 in amino acids: CASSPRLAVGYEQYF. The CDR3 DNA is TGTGCCAGCAGTCCAAGACTAGCGGTAGGTTACGAGCAGTACTTC.

The genes are TRBV6-5 and TRBJ1-1; D not resolved. Deletions cut 4 bases from V and 6 bases from J, with 6 bases between. CDR1 is MNHEY, CDR2 SVGAGI, per germline. The length of the CDR3 is 11 residues. The CDR3 nucleotides read TGTGCCAGCAGTTCCCCCGCTGAAGCTTTCTTT. This translates into CASSSPAEAFF.

This chain uses TRBV28 with TRBJ1-2; 7 nucleotides agree with TRBD1. The CDR3 consists of 14 residues. Germline CDR1 reads MDHEN; CDR2 reads SYDVKM. The trim removed 5 bases at V and 4 bases at J, leaving 7 bases unmatched. CDR3 sequence (DNA): TGTGCCAGCAGTACTTCCGGGACAGCCTATGGCTACACCTTC. Translated: CASSTSGTAYGYTF.

The chain uses TRBV7-2 and TRBJ2-7, with 8 bases that match TRBD2. CDR1 SGHTA and CDR2 FQGNSA come from the germline V gene. The CDR3 consists of 15 residues. Trimming at V came to 5 bases and at J to 3 bases, leaving 9 bases not matched to a gene. CDR3 DNA: TGTGCCAGCAGCCGAAACGGGGGGGCTATCTACGAGCAGTACTTC. As protein: CASSRNGGAIYEQYF.

V and J are TRBV5-5 and TRBJ1-5; TRBD1 matches at 8 bases. CDR3 length: 15 residues. Trimming took 4 bases from V and 4 from J; bases not matched to a gene: 7. Germline loops: CDR1 SGHKS, CDR2 YYEKEE (reference sequence). The CDR3, as DNA: TGTGCCAGCAGCCAGGGGGCTAGTTGGAATCAGCCCCAGCATTTT. It yields the protein CASSQGASWNQPQHF.

This chain connects TRBV16 to TRBJ1-1, with D perhaps TRBD1 (5 bases). CDR3 length: 12 amino acids. V dropped 4 bases and J dropped 10 bases, with 13 bases sitting between them. Germline loops: CDR1 KGHSY, CDR2 FQNENV. The CDR3 is CASSPRGARAFF. The CDR3, as DNA: TGTGCCAGCAGCCCTCGCGGGGCGCGAGCTTTCTTT.